The rows below give T cell receptor beta chains drawn from one sample of a study of T-cell memory formation after mild COVID-19. From the 5' RACE reads, TCRdb called clonotypes with MiXCR, one entry per CDR3 protein. This table has about 320,000 distinct CDR3 sequences, about 13% appearing once. The sequenced sample was PBMCs or a T cell subset sorted from them (not recorded which). The receptor source for this set is a man in his late teens or twenties who had mild COVID-19 (a few samples of this study predate the infection). Cell type and time point are not known. The conserved cysteine and the conserved F or W are not part of the CDR3 here.

j_call	v_call	cdr3_aa
TRBJ1-6	TRBV5-1	ASSLGSLPNSPLH
TRBJ1-1	TRBV4-3	ASSQDGGDTEAF
TRBJ2-2	TRBV4-2	ASSQGLAGETRELF
TRBJ1-5	TRBV6-2/TRBV6-3	ASRDSFNQPQH
TRBJ1-5	TRBV20-1	SAIGASNQPQH
TRBJ2-5	TRBV2	ASLFTESQY
TRBJ1-2	TRBV5-1	ASSPGLRRGYGYT
TRBJ2-2	TRBV5-1	ASKTGNTGELF
TRBJ2-1	TRBV20-1	SASPLAGPPGYNEQF
TRBJ1-6	TRBV5-6	ASSLTNLRGESPLH
TRBJ2-5	TRBV20-1	SAFLRDRALPSQY
TRBJ2-3	TRBV18	ASSRASTDTQY
TRBJ2-3	TRBV28	ASSPQPGAYTDTQY
TRBJ2-3	TRBV28	ASSLYRSTDTQY
TRBJ2-1	TRBV7-2	ASSFIAGGPRWEQF
TRBJ1-5	TRBV4-3	ASSQDPTVNQPQH
TRBJ2-3	TRBV6-2/TRBV6-3	ASSYGWESTDTQY
TRBJ1-3	TRBV5-6	ASSSFLDQQGPGNTIY
TRBJ1-2	TRBV10-3	AISESARRGSNGYT
TRBJ2-1	TRBV2	ASSVRGSYNEQF
TRBJ2-7	TRBV6-2/TRBV6-3	ASRNRVAAYEQY
TRBJ2-2	TRBV5-1	ASSGVNTGELF
TRBJ1-5	TRBV6-2/TRBV6-3	ASSYEARVLQQPQH
TRBJ1-1	TRBV5-1	ASSLAQTGGTEAF
TRBJ2-1	TRBV12-1	ASSFEGGVQNNEQF
TRBJ1-5	TRBV4-3	ASSPPGRYPEGRPQH
TRBJ1-4	TRBV15	ATSTLDSSEKLF
TRBJ1-1	TRBV19	ASRDDTEAF
TRBJ1-6	TRBV20-1	SAPRQGNSPLH
TRBJ2-7	TRBV7-7	ASSSQAGAGEQY
TRBJ2-3	TRBV12-3/TRBV12-4	ASSLAQSSTDTQY
TRBJ1-5	TRBV20-1	SAGRMGGNQPQH
TRBJ1-5	TRBV24-1	ATGGQGAGQPQH
TRBJ2-7	TRBV6-2/TRBV6-3	ASTLRDHYEQY
TRBJ2-3	TRBV27	ASSLGSGGEDTQY
TRBJ1-4	TRBV6-5	ASTHGTGPHEKLF
TRBJ2-3	TRBV4-2	ASSLRQGPTDTQY
TRBJ1-3	TRBV29-1	SAGQGASGNTIY
TRBJ2-1	TRBV5-1	ASSLETSGNEQF
TRBJ2-1	TRBV11-1	ASSSDLNNEQF
TRBJ2-2	TRBV5-1	ASSWGTSGPI
TRBJ2-6	TRBV18	ASSPRIASGANVLT
TRBJ2-5	TRBV7-7	ASSLNRGPQETQY
TRBJ2-7	TRBV25-1	ASSGQLVPGVEQY
TRBJ2-3	TRBV4-3	ASSRTITAGNTDTQY
TRBJ1-5	TRBV18	ASSPGTGHQPQH
TRBJ1-6	TRBV4-1	ASRQVGTGMSPLH
TRBJ2-7	TRBV20-1	SASPGRNEQY
TRBJ2-1	TRBV29-1	SVDLAGPRDEQF
TRBJ1-6	TRBV5-6	ASSGGYNSPLH
TRBJ2-1	TRBV4-1	ASSRQPPPTSGTYNEQF
TRBJ2-1	TRBV20-1	SASTMQDSEQF
TRBJ2-3	TRBV5-5	ASSFGGTVSTDTQY
TRBJ2-6	TRBV7-9	ASSFGYGANVLT
TRBJ2-3	TRBV12-3/TRBV12-4	ASSLGQGSTDTQY
TRBJ1-2	TRBV10-3	AIIAGPPSYGYT
TRBJ2-1	TRBV24-1	ATSDLELAGGQNEQF
TRBJ2-2	TRBV10-1	ASGTGNTGELF
TRBJ2-7	TRBV6-5	ASNPGGGTPHEQY